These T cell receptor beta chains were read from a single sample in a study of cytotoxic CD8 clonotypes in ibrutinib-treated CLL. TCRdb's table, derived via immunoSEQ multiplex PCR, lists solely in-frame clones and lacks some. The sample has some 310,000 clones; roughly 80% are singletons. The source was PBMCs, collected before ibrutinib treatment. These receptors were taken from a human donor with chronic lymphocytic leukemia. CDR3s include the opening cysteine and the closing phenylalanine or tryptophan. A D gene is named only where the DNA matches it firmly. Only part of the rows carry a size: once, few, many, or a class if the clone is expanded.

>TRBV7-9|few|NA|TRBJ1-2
CASSLGGSYGYTF
TGTGCCAGCAGCTTAGGAGGCAGCTATGGCTACACCTTC
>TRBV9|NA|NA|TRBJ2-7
CASSISRGEQYF
TGTGCCAGCAGCATCAGTAGGGGCGAGCAGTACTTC
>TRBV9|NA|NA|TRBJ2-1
CASSAPRESSYNEQFF
TGTGCCAGCAGCGCCCCCCGGGAGAGCTCCTACAATGAGCAGTTCTTC
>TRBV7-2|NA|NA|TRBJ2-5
CASSLAAWEETQYF
TGTGCCAGCAGCTTAGCAGCATGGGAAGAGACCCAGTACTTC
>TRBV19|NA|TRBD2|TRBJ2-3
CASSMGLAGVADTQYF
TGTGCCAGTAGTATGGGACTAGCGGGAGTAGCAGATACGCAGTATTTT
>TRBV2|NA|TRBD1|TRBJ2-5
CASSDFGGTGTETQYF
TGTGCCAGCAGTGATTTCGGAGGGACAGGGACGGAGACCCAGTACTTC
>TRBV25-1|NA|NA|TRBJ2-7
CASSKGYEQYF
TGTGCCAGCAGTAAGGGTTACGAGCAGTACTTC
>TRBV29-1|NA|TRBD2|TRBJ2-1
CSVGGGAGTYNEQFF
TGCAGCGTTGGCGGTGGAGCGGGGACCTACAATGAGCAGTTCTTC
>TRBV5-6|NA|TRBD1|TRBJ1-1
CASSRGFRGRSENTEAFF
TGTGCCAGCAGCCGAGGATTCAGGGGGCGGTCGGAAAACACTGAAGCTTTCTTT
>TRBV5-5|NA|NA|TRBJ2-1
CASSLEPYNEQFF
TGTGCCAGCAGCTTGGAACCTTACAATGAGCAGTTCTTC
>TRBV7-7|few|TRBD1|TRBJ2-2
CASSLEGAGTGELFF
TGTGCTAGCAGCTTAGAGGGGGCGGGCACCGGGGAGCTGTTTTTT
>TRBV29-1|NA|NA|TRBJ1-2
CSVGVGGYGYTF
TGCAGCGTTGGTGTAGGGGGCTATGGCTACACCTTC
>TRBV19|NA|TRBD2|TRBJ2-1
CASSIGTSLEQFF
TGTGCCAGTAGTATTGGGACTAGCCTTGAGCAGTTCTTC